This TCR beta chain was retrieved from a study of CD8 T cells in ankylosing spondylitis (dated by TCRdb to 2017 to 2019). Turning to the overall study: To find TCR variants linked to disease, the study profiled T cell receptor beta repertoires in ankylosing spondylitis patients and healthy donors. The whole study cohort included over 85 healthy donors and roughly 24 ankylosing spondylitis patients. Peripheral blood samples were taken, and synovial fluid was additionally collected from ankylosing spondylitis patients. Results and caveats for the whole study, not just this receptor: A CD8+ phenotype was shown by the disease-linked clones, which were found at relatively low frequencies in peripheral blood. Some of the motif variants had been reported before in the synovial fluid and blood of reactive arthritis patients, a finding that suggests common disease-initiation mechanisms. Significant enrichment of the disease-linked clones was reported in matched synovial fluid samples from ankylosing spondylitis patients. A TCR beta motif of several highly homologous amino acid variants appeared characteristic of blood from ankylosing spondylitis patients.

Sequenced using an Illumina HiSeq 2500. Quantitative 5'-RACE with molecular barcodes was the method used to prepare the TCR beta libraries. The study's own analysis went as follows. Disease-linked TCR variants were identified with a new computational method built on a probabilistic model of VDJ rearrangement. Using fastp trimming at Q25 and MiXCR clonotype assembly, TCRdb reanalyzed the public sequencing data and kept in-frame beta chains. Every CDR3 protein is listed once, alongside the most common genes and DNA of its rows. The V and J calls here are based on TCRdb, not the publication. The sample records about 700,000 distinct CDR3 sequences, roughly 19% of which are singletons. Roughly a fifth of the sample is held by the ten biggest clonotypes. Germline trimming: 3 bases from V, 0 bases from J; junction bases outside gene matches: 8. Based on the germline V gene, the CDR1 and CDR2 sequences are MDHEN and SYDVKM. The CDR3 numbers 16 residues from cysteine through phenylalanine. CDR3 DNA only is kept here, 48 bases in frame from base 1.

This clonotype appeared a few times. Its antigen is unknown. No base quality information exists; no much larger clone differs at one position. The material sequenced was blood, either unsorted or a sorted T cell fraction (not recorded which). This chain joins TRBV28 to TRBJ2-7, and 7 junction bases match TRBD1. The sequence was obtained from a male donor with ankylosing spondylitis. The CDR3 in this case is CASSLEQGSYSYEQYF. The nucleotides read TGTGCCAGCAGTTTGGAACAGGGGTCATACTCCTACGAGCAGTACTTC.